This TCR beta chain came from a study of blood T cells in healthy people across ages. The overall study: Template switching caught about one barcoded beta molecule for each two T cells.

Germline V gene lookup returns CDR1 KGHDR and CDR2 SFDVKD. V was pared by 6 bases and J by 9 bases, with 19 bases of the junction left unmatched. There are 18 residues in the CDR3. Through a sample-barcoded 5' primer and a J-beta primer mix, a second PCR was run for 7 to 11 cycles. TCRdb reanalysed the 5' RACE reads using MiXCR and keeps one entry per CDR3 protein. The sample has hundreds of thousands of distinct CDR3 sequences, 53% seen once. Notes on the study in general: Per million T cells, the diversity of TCR beta decreased roughly linearly as age advanced. Relative to aged donors, long-lived donors carried more naive CD4+ cells and displayed higher diversity.

This clonotype showed up just a few times. Its antigen remains unidentified. What was sequenced was blood. The rearrangement links TRBV24-1 to TRBJ2-1; 10 positions agree with TRBD2. The receptor was isolated from a man older than 75 in good health. CDR3 sequence reads: CATSRSPSGSLVPGEQFF. For the CDR3, the DNA is TGTGCCACCAGTAGGAGTCCTAGCGGGAGCCTTGTTCCCGGTGAGCAGTTCTTC.